This T cell receptor (beta chain) is drawn from a study of blood T cell repertoires in COVID-19. Germline CDR1 reads MNHEY; CDR2 reads SVGAGI. V was shortened by 0 bases and J by 3 bases, with 14 bases between the two germline ends. The CDR3 has 16 residues. The count of this clone is one. Original data processing: By means of reference gene primer amplification, nucleated cell counts were estimated. Using immunoSEQ multiplex PCR, the repertoire was profiled, and TCRdb retains in-frame clones only, with some absent. V and J calls and clone size are copied from that table; D and trimming were computed from the DNA. There are 110,000 to 150,000 clones in the sample; around 90% occur only once, and about 2% lies in the top ten.

The sequenced sample was peripheral blood. The rearrangement uses TRBV6-5 and TRBJ1-1; D gene unclear. This TCR was sampled from a man in his 70s with acute or convalescent COVID-19. The CDR3 protein is CASSYSIPRDDTEAFF. The CDR3 DNA follows: TGTGCCAGCAGTTACTCAATCCCACGCGATGACACTGAAGCTTTCTTT.